These T cell receptor beta chains were read from a single sample in a study of blood T cell repertoires in COVID-19. The method was immunoSEQ multiplex PCR; TCRdb's version includes in-frame clones alone and lacks a portion of them. The sample has some 200,000 clones; 85% to 90% are singletons. Sequenced sample: peripheral blood. The receptors stem from a woman older than 75 in a cohort sampled during active or convalescent COVID-19. The CDR3 runs from the conserved cysteine through the conserved F or W. Fields, in order: CDR3 length, D gene, clone size, V gene, J gene, CDR3 DNA, CDR3 protein. The D gene is left open where the match is weak. Size tells how often a clone was seen (once, few, many) or the class of an expanded clone, and some rows leave it out.

>16|TRBD1|NA|TRBV5-1|TRBJ1-4
TGCGCCAGCAGCTTCAACGCCCAGGGGGCTGGGGAAAAACTGTTTTTT
CASSFNAQGAGEKLFF
>14|TRBD2|NA|TRBV3-1/TRBV3-2|TRBJ2-7
TGTGCCAGCAGCCAAGGGGGACTAGCCTACGAGCAGTACTTC
CASSQGGLAYEQYF
>12|NA|NA|TRBV6-6|TRBJ1-2
TGTGCCAGCAGTTCGAGCCCTAATGGCTACACCTTC
CASSSSPNGYTF
>15|NA|NA|TRBV27|TRBJ1-2
TGTGCCAGCAGTCCAGGAACAGGGCCCCTGGGTGGCTACACCTTC
CASSPGTGPLGGYTF
>14|NA|NA|TRBV6-5|TRBJ1-5
TGTGCCAGCAGTTACCTTCAGGGCAATCAGCCCCAGCATTTT
CASSYLQGNQPQHF
>14|NA|few|TRBV5-1|TRBJ2-5
TGCGCCAGCAGCCCCCTCACAGGACAGGAGACCCAGTACTTC
CASSPLTGQETQYF
>15|TRBD2|few|TRBV7-2|TRBJ2-2
TGTGCCAGCAGCCCGAGCGGGAGGGCCACCGGGGAGCTGTTTTTT
CASSPSGRATGELFF
>15|TRBD1|NA|TRBV15|TRBJ2-7
TGTGCCACCAGCAGGGCCGGGACAGGGGCCTACGAGCAGTACTTC
CATSRAGTGAYEQYF
>13|NA|NA|TRBV24-1|TRBJ1-1
TGTGCCACCGAACAGGGATCGGACACTGAAGCTTTCTTT
CATEQGSDTEAFF
>11|NA|NA|TRBV19|TRBJ2-5
TGTGCCAGTAGGCTACAAGAGACCCAGTACTTC
CASRLQETQYF
>15|TRBD2|NA|TRBV5-1|TRBJ2-3
TGCGCCAGCAGCCTGACTAGCGGGAGTTCGGATACGCAGTATTTT
CASSLTSGSSDTQYF
>15|NA|NA|TRBV19|TRBJ1-6
TGTGCCAGTAGTATGTACAGGGTCTATAATTCACCCCTCCACTTT
CASSMYRVYNSPLHF
>21|NA|NA|TRBV15|TRBJ2-6
TGTGCCACCAGCAGAGCCTACGGGGGAGACCTTTCTGCCTCTGGGGCCAACGTCCTGACTTTC
CATSRAYGGDLSASGANVLTF
>14|TRBD1|NA|TRBV11-2|TRBJ1-2
TGTGCCAGCACCATGGGACAGGGACGGTATGGCTACACCTTC
CASTMGQGRYGYTF
>14|NA|NA|TRBV5-1|TRBJ1-2
TGCGCCAGCAGCCTCGCAGGGCTGGACTATGGCTACACCTTC
CASSLAGLDYGYTF
>17|TRBD2|NA|TRBV3-1/TRBV3-2|TRBJ2-5
TGTGCCAGCAGCCAAGACCAGTTCAGCGGGGGGGCGGAGACCCAGTACTTC
CASSQDQFSGGAETQYF
>15|TRBD1|NA|TRBV5-1|TRBJ1-1
TGCGCCAGCAGCGACAGTAACAGGGGGATCACTGAAGCTTTCTTT
CASSDSNRGITEAFF
>16|NA|NA|TRBV7-2|TRBJ1-1
TGTGCCAGCAGCTTAGACTCGGCAACCGGGAGGACTGAAGCTTTCTTT
CASSLDSATGRTEAFF
>14|NA|NA|TRBV15|TRBJ1-4
TGTGCCACCAGCTTCCCCCCGGCTAATGAAAAACTGTTTTTT
CATSFPPANEKLFF
>19|TRBD2|NA|TRBV14|TRBJ2-3
TGTGCCAGCAGCCAAGGGACTAGCGGGAGGCTCCCTGTAGGAGATACGCAGTATTTT
CASSQGTSGRLPVGDTQYF
>14|TRBD1|NA|TRBV6-5|TRBJ1-1
TGTGCCAGCAGTCAGGACAGGCGGAACACTGAAGCTTTCTTT
CASSQDRRNTEAFF